Each of the 9 T cell receptor beta chains below was sequenced from the same sample in a study of shared clonotypes between healthy human individuals. Sequencing was performed with immunoSEQ multiplex PCR; in TCRdb, only in-frame clones are kept and a portion is missing. The sample carries more than 850,000 clones, roughly 74% recorded once. Input material: memory CD4+ T cells from PBMCs. Stated subset: CD45RA-negative fraction. The receptors were sampled from a man aged 18-30 years in good health. Some clones in this sample may be carry-over from other donors' samples.

V gene TRBV25-1 combines with J gene TRBJ2-1; D is ambiguous. The CDR3 length is 12 residues. V gave up 3 bases and J gave up 12 bases, with 12 bases separating them. Germline lookup yields CDR1 MGHDK and CDR2 SYGVNS. CDR3 nucleotide sequence: TGTGCCAGCAGTGATAGCTCCCACGGGCAGTTCTTC. This gives the protein CASSDSSHGQFF.

This chain links TRBV4-1 with TRBJ1-2; D might be TRBD1 (6 bases). The germline gives CDR1 MGHRA, CDR2 YSYEKL. Between the trimmed V and J ends, which lost 1 base and 8 bases, there was a span of 20 bases. The CDR3 loop spans 16 amino acids. The DNA for the CDR3 is TGCGCCAGCAGCCAAGCCGGCCGGGGGGCGGTCCTGGGCTACACCTTC. Translation gives CASSQAGRGAVLGYTF.

This sequence joins TRBV19 and TRBJ1-1; 7 nucleotides match TRBD1. The CDR3 consists of 13 residues. The V segment lost 6 bases and the J segment 0 bases; nucleotides outside the gene matches: 1. Germline V CDR1 and CDR2: LNHDA, SQIVND (reference sequence). CDR3 bases: TGTGCCAGTAGACAGGGGATGAACACTGAAGCTTTCTTT. This codes for CASRQGMNTEAFF.

V usage is TRBV7-9 and J usage is TRBJ2-1; D might be TRBD2 (5 bases). There are 13 residues in the CDR3. V dropped 0 bases and J dropped 8 bases, with 8 bases sitting between them. CDR1 SEHNR and CDR2 FQNEAQ come from the germline V gene (reference sequence). CDR3 region: CASSLAGAYEQFF. The CDR3 DNA follows: TGTGCCAGCAGCTTAGCGGGAGCTTATGAGCAGTTCTTC.

The CDR3 DNA sequence: TGTGCCAGCAGCCCGGCCGTTGGACCTGGGGCCAACGTCCTGACTTTC. Translation gives CASSPAVGPGANVLTF. The rearrangement joins TRBV7-9 to TRBJ2-6; no firm D call. The V end lost 5 bases, the J end lost 2 bases, and 13 bases lay between the germline ends. CDR3 length: 16 amino acids. Germline V gene data show CDR1 as SEHNR and CDR2 as FQNEAQ (reference sequence). Complete variable domain (other parts from reference TRBV7-9 and TRBJ2-6): DTGVSQNPRHKITKRGQNVTFRCDPISEHNRLYWYRQTLGQGPEFLTYFQNEAQLEKSRLLSDRFSAERPKGSFSTLEIQRTEQGDSAMYLCASSPAVGPGANVLTFGAGSRLTVL.

The genes are TRBV29-1 and TRBJ1-1; TRBD1 matches 7 bases. Germline values: CDR1 SQVTM, CDR2 ANQGSEA. V was pared by 6 bases and J by 11 bases, with 12 bases of the junction left unmatched. The CDR3 has 12 amino acids. CDR3 residues: CSVTGFWLGAFF. CDR3 bases: TGCAGCGTGACAGGGTTCTGGCTGGGTGCTTTCTTT. Using reference TRBV29-1 and TRBJ1-1 for the parts outside the CDR3, the full variable domain is SAVISQKPSRDICQRGTSLTIQCQVDSQVTMMFWYRQQPGQSLTLIATANQGSEATYESGFVIDKFPISRPNLTFSTLTVSNMSPEDSSIYLCSVTGFWLGAFFGQGTRLTVV.

A note on this clone: This specimen includes other DNA sequences encoding the same CDR3. The DNA of the CDR3 is TGTGCCAGCAGTTACTCGGGCTCCTACAATGAGCAGTTCTTC. Encoded protein: CASSYSGSYNEQFF. This sequence joins TRBV6-5 and TRBJ2-1; unclear D gene. V shed 0 bases and J shed 0 bases, with 3 bases lying between them. The germline V gene has CDR1 MNHEY and CDR2 SVGAGI. This CDR3 is built from 14 residues.

This clone occurred a few times. Other DNA sequences in the same sample also yield this CDR3. The V and J genes are TRBV5-1 and TRBJ2-1, with D unclear. Trimming removed 1 base at V and 8 bases at J, with 7 bases between. This CDR3 is built from 12 residues. The V gene's germline CDR1 is SGHRS and CDR2 YFSETQ. The CDR3 DNA follows: TGCGCCAGCAGCTTGTCAGGAGATGAGCAGTTCTTC. As protein: CASSLSGDEQFF. Complete variable domain (other parts from reference TRBV5-1 and TRBJ2-1): KAGVTQTPRYLIKTRGQQVTLSCSPISGHRSVSWYQQTPGQGLQFLFEYFSETQRNKGNFPGRFSGRQFSNSRSEMNVSTLELGDSALYLCASSLSGDEQFFGPGTRLTVL.

The chain combines TRBV7-2 with TRBJ1-1; perhaps TRBD1 as D (6 bases). The CDR3 is 14 amino acids. Germline CDR1 SGHTA, CDR2 FQGNSA. V was trimmed by 5 bases and J by 2 bases, leaving 12 bases between them. Here the CDR3 reads CASSRGQINTEAFF. CDR3 sequence (DNA): TGTGCCAGCAGCCGCGGACAGATCAACACTGAAGCTTTCTTT.